This T cell receptor beta chain was profiled in a study of cytomegalovirus exposure and HLA in healthy donors. Study-level background: Of the donors genotyped, approximately 430 in all, less than 90% fell in the Caucasian-associated ancestry cluster.

The PCR used 60 Vbeta and 13 Jbeta primers. Profiling relied on immunoSEQ multiplex PCR, and the TCRdb table lists in-frame clones only, not all of them. The table includes around 140,000 clones, 88% detected once. As regards this clone: Its target is unknown.

V gave up 2 bases and J gave up 4 bases, with 9 bases separating them. Germline CDR1 reads MNHNS; CDR2 reads SASEGT. This CDR3 is 13 amino acids long. Study observations and caveats: Data from an earlier analysis indicated that most TCR beta V segments were productive either about 87% or about 30% of the time. A link between a missense DCLRE1C variant and TCR beta V- and J-gene trimming emerged from a later analysis.

Sequenced material: PBMCs. This TCR derives from a woman between 40 and 50 years old in good health and CMV-seronegative. The chain links TRBV6-1 to TRBJ2-7, with D hard to call. The CDR3 region is CASSESQSYEQYF. CDR3 nucleotide sequence: TGTGCCAGCAGTGAATCCCAGTCTTACGAGCAGTACTTC.